This TCR beta chain originates from a study of T cells in Graves' hyperthyroidism and ophthalmopathy. The source material, RNA transcripts, was used to amplify TCR beta CDR3 regions. TCR CDR3 regions were first amplified by RT-PCR with HTBI primers. TCRdb ran MiXCR on the multiplex PCR reads and lists one entry per CDR3 protein. The sample includes about 380,000 distinct CDR3 sequences, roughly 14% of them seen just once. Study-level points and caveats: The model predicted ophthalmopathy a median 6.5 months before onset. Researchers report that a 13 V-J model separated ophthalmopathy from stable hyperthyroidism. Peripheral blood also featured most of the thyroid clonotypes expanded above 0.001.

CDR3 size: 13 residues. The germline gives CDR1 LNHDA, CDR2 SQIVND (reference sequence). V shed 8 bases, J shed 8 bases, and the junction held 6 bases outside the gene matches. About this clonotype itself: The target antigen is unknown.

Material for sequencing was blood. This chain links TRBV19 with TRBJ2-1; 10 nucleotides align to TRBD2. The clonotype originates from a woman aged 55-75 years with Graves' hyperthyroidism. The CDR3: CASSRLAGDEQFF. Written as DNA, the CDR3 is TGTGCCAGTTCAAGGCTAGCGGGAGATGAGCAGTTCTTC.